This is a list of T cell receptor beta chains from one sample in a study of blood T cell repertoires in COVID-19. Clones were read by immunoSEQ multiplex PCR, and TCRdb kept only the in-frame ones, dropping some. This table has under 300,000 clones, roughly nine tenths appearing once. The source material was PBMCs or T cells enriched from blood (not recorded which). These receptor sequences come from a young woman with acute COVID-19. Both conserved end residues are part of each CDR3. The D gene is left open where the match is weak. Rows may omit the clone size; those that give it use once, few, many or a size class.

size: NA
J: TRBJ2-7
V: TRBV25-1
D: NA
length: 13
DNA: TGTGCCAGCAGTGATCCCCCCGGTATTGAGCAGTACTTC
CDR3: CASSDPPGIEQYF

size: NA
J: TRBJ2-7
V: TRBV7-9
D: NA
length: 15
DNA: TGTGCCAGCAGTGGAACCCCGGGACTTACCTACGAGCAGTACTTC
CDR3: CASSGTPGLTYEQYF

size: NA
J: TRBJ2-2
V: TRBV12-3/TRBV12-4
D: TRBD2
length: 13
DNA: TGTGCCAGCAGACTAGCGGCCACCGGGGAGCTGTTTTTT
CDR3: CASRLAATGELFF

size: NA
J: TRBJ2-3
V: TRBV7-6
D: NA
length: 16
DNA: TGTGCCAGCAGCCAAGGGGCTCTGGATGGCACAGATACGCAGTATTTT
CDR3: CASSQGALDGTDTQYF

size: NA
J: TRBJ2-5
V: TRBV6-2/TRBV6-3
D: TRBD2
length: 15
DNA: TGTGCCAGCAGCCGGGGGGGGGCTGAGGGAGAGACCCAGTACTTC
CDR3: CASSRGGAEGETQYF

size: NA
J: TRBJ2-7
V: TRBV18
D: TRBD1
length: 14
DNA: TGTGCCAGCTCCCCCGGACAGGGGGACCACGAGCAGTACTTC
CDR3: CASSPGQGDHEQYF

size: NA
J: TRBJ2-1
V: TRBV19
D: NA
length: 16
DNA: TGTGCCAGTAGCAGAACAGGGCCTAGCTCCTACAATGAGCAGTTCTTC
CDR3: CASSRTGPSSYNEQFF

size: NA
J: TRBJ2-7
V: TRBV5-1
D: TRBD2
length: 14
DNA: TGCGCCCGCAGCTTGGGGGGGGATGCCTACGAGCAGTACTTC
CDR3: CARSLGGDAYEQYF

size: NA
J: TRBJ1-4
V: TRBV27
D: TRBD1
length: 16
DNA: TGTGCCAGCAGTTTATCATATGACAGGGGACCCGAAAAACTGTTTTTT
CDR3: CASSLSYDRGPEKLFF

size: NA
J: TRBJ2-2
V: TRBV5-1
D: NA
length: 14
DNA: TGCGCCAGCAGTTCCAACAGGAACACCGGGGAGCTGTTTTTT
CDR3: CASSSNRNTGELFF

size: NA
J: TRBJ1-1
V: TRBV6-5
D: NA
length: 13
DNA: TGTGCCAGCAGAATACAGGAGAACACTGAAGCTTTCTTT
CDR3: CASRIQENTEAFF

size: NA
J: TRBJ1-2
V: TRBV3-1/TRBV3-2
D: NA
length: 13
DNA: TGTGCCAGCAGCCAAGAAGGGGGGGATGGCTACACCTTC
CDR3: CASSQEGGDGYTF

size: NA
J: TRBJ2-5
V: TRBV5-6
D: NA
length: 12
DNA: TGTGCCAGCAGCAAGGGGAGGGAGACCCAGTACTTC
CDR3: CASSKGRETQYF

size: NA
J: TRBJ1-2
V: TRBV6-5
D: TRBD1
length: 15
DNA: TGTGCCAGCAGTTACTTGGACAGGGTTGGGTATGGCTACACCTTC
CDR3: CASSYLDRVGYGYTF

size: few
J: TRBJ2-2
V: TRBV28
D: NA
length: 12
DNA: TGTGCCAGCAGCATAGGAGCCGGGGAGCTGTTTTTT
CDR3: CASSIGAGELFF

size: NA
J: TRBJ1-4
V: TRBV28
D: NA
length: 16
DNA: TGTGCCAGCAGTTCCCCTCTCAGGGGAACTAATGAAAAACTGTTTTTT
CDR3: CASSSPLRGTNEKLFF

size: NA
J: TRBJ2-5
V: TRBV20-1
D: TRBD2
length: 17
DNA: TGCAGTGCTAGTACAGGTCGGAGCGGGAGGGCCCCGGAGACCCAGTACTTC
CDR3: CSASTGRSGRAPETQYF

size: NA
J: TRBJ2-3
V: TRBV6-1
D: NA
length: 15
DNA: TGTGCCAGCAGTGAAACGGAGGGTAGCACAGATACGCAGTATTTT
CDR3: CASSETEGSTDTQYF

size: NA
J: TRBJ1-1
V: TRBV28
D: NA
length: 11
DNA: TGTGCCAGCAAAGCTGAGACTGAAGCTTTCTTT
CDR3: CASKAETEAFF

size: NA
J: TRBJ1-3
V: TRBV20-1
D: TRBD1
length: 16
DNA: TGCAGTGCTAGTCCCCACCGGGACAGCTCTGGAAACACCATATATTTT
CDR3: CSASPHRDSSGNTIYF

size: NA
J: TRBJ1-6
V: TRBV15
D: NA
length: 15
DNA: TGTGCCACCAGCAGAAAACAGGGAAATAATTCACCCCTCCACTTT
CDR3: CATSRKQGNNSPLHF

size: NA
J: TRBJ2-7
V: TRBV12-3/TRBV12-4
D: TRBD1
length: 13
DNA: TGTGCCAGCAGCACCACAGGGGGCGGCGAGCAGTACTTC
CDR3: CASSTTGGGEQYF

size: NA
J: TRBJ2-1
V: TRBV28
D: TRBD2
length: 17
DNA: TGTGCCAGCAGTCTCATCGGGGGAGCGGGAATAGGTAATGAGCAGTTCTTC
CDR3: CASSLIGGAGIGNEQFF

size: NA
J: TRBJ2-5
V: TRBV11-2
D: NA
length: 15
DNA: TGTGCCAGCACCTTGGGAGGAACGACGCAAGAGACCCAGTACTTC
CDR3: CASTLGGTTQETQYF

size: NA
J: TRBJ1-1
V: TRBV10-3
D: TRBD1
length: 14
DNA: TGTGCCATCAGTGATGACAGGGTGGACACTGAAGCTTTCTTT
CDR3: CAISDDRVDTEAFF

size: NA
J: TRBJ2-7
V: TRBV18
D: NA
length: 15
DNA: TGTGCCAGCTCACCATGGGCGGGGTTTCCCTACGAGCAGTACTTC
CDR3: CASSPWAGFPYEQYF

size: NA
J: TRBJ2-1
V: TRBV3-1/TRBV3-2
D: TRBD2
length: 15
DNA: TGTGCCAGCAGCCAAGAGCAGCAAACGGCGGGAGCCTTGGTCTTC
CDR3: CASSQEQQTAGALVF

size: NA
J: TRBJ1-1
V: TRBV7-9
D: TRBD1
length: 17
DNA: TGTGCCAGCAGCTCACACCGGGGACAGGGGTCGGACACTGAAGCTTTCTTT
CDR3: CASSSHRGQGSDTEAFF

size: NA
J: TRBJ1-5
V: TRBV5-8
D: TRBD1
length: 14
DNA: TGTGCCAGCAGCTGGGACAGGGGGTTCCAGCCCCAGCATTTT
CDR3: CASSWDRGFQPQHF

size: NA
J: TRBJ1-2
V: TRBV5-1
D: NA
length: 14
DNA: TGCGCCAGCAGCCTGGGAGACAGGTCCTATGGCTACACCTTC
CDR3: CASSLGDRSYGYTF

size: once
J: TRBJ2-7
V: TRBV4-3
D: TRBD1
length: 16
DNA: TGCGCCAGCAGCCAAGGGGGGGGACAGGGAGGCTACGAGCAGTACTTC
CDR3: CASSQGGGQGGYEQYF

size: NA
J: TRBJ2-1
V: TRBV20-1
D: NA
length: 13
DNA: TGCAGTGCTAGTAGGGGTTTTGACAATGAGCAGTTCTTC
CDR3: CSASRGFDNEQFF

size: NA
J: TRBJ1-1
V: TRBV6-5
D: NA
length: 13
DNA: TGTGCCAGCAGTTCCGGGGAGAACACTGAAGCTTTCTTT
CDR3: CASSSGENTEAFF

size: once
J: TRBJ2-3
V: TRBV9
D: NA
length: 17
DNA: TGTGCCAGCAGCGTAGAATCCGGAGGGGGCAGGGCAGATACGCAGTATTTT
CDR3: CASSVESGGGRADTQYF

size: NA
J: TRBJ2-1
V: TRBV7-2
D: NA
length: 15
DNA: TGTGCCAGCAGCCCCCCGGGACAAAAATACAATGAGCAGTTCTTC
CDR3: CASSPPGQKYNEQFF

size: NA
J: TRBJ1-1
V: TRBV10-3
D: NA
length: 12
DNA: TGTGCCATCAGTCCGGGTAACACTGAAGCTTTCTTT
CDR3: CAISPGNTEAFF

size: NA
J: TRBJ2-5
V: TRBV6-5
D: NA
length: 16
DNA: TGTGCCAGCAGTTACTCGATAGTCAGGGCCCAAGAGACCCAGTACTTC
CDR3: CASSYSIVRAQETQYF

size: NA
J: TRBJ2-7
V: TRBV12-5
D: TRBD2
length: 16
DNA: TGTGCTAGTGGGCGGACTAGCGGGAGGCCTACCTACGAGCAGTACTTC
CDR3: CASGRTSGRPTYEQYF

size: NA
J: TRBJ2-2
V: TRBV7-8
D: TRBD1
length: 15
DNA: TGTGCCAGCAGCGGTGATTACAGGGGCACCGGGGAGCTGTTTTTT
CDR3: CASSGDYRGTGELFF

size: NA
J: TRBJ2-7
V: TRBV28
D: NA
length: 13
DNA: TGTGCCAGCAGTTTACCCCGACAAGACGAGCAGTACTTC
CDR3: CASSLPRQDEQYF

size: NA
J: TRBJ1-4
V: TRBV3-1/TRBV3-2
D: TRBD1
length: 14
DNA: TGTGCCAGCAGCTCGGGACAGGGTGGAGAAAAACTGTTTTTT
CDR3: CASSSGQGGEKLFF

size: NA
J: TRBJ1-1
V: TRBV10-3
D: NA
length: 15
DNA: TGTGCCACTCGGACCCCCAAGGACAGGAACACTGAAGCTTTCTTT
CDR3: CATRTPKDRNTEAFF

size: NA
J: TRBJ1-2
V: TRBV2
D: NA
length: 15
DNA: TGTGCCAGCAGTGAAACAATTTCCGTTAACTATGGCTACACCTTC
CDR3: CASSETISVNYGYTF

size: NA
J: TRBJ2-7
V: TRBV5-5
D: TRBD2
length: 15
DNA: TGTGCCAGCAGCATCCTAGCGGGAGGGCCGGGCGAGCAGTACTTC
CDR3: CASSILAGGPGEQYF

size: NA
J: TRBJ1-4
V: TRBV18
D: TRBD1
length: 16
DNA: TGTGCCAGCTCAGCCAAACAGGGGGCTCCTGGTGAAAAACTGTTTTTT
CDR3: CASSAKQGAPGEKLFF

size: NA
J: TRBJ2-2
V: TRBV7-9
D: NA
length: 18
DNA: TGTGCCAGCAGGGGAGGGGGTCGCACAGCTACGAACACCGGGGAGCTGTTTTTT
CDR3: CASRGGGRTATNTGELFF